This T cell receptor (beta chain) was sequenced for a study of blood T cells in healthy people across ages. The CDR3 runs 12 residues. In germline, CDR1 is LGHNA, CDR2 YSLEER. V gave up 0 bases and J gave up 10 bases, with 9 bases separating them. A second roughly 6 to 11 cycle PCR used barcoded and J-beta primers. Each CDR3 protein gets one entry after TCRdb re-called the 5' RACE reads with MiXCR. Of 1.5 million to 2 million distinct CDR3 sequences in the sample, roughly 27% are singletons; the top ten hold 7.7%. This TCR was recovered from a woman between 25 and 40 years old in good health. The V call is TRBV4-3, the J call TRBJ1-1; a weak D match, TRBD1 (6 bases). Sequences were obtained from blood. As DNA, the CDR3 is TGCGCCAGCAGCCAAGACGGCAGGGGAGCTTTCTTT. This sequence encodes CASSQDGRGAFF.